In this sample, the clone carrying this TCR beta chain turned up many times. Noted time point: newly diagnosed GD, antithyroid drugs for less than 3 months. The TCR library was prepared using RNA isolated from PBMCs. Sequencing libraries for TCR beta were prepared with iRepertoire HTBI primers and Arm-PCR of CDR3 regions. TCRdb itself ran the multiplex PCR reads through MiXCR, one entry per CDR3 protein. The data show a few hundred thousand distinct CDR3 sequences, approximately 15% seen once. The sample comes from a study of regulatory T cells in long-lasting Graves disease. These data are also associated with another study on T cells in Graves' hyperthyroidism and ophthalmopathy. That work adds: TCR CDR3 underwent first-round RT-PCR with the HTBI primer set. Most thyroid clonotypes that were expanded above 0.001 also turned up in blood.

The sequencing used peripheral blood mononuclear cells (PBMCs), collected at new diagnosis, from a patient treated with antithyroid drugs. The source is a middle-aged man with Graves disease.

The CDR3 nucleotides are TGCGCCAGCAAAGGGACAGGAGAATCACCCCTCCACTTT. Amino acids: CASKGTGESPLHF. This rearrangement joins TRBV5-1 to TRBJ1-6; 8 nucleotides align to TRBD1. Looked up from germline, CDR1 is SGHRS and CDR2 is YFSETQ. V was clipped by 6 bases and J by 10 bases; unmatched bases: 6. The CDR3 is 13 residues long.